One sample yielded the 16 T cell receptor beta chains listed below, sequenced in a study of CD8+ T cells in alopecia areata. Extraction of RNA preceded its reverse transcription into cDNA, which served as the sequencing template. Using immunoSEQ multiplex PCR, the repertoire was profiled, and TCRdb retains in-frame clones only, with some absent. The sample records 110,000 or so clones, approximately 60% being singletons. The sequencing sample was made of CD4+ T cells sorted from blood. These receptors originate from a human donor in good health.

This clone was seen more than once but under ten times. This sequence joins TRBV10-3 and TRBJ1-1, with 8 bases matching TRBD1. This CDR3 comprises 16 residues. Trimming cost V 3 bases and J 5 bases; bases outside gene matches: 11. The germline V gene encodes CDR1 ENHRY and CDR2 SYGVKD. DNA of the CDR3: TGTGCCATCAGTGATCCCCAGGACAGGGTACGGACTGAAGCTTTCTTT. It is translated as CAISDPQDRVRTEAFF.

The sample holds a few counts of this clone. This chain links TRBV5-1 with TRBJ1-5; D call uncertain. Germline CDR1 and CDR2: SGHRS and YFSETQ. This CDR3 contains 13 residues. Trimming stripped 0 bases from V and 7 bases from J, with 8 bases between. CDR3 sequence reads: CASSLGPGQPQHF. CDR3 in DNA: TGCGCCAGCAGCTTGGGGCCAGGCCAGCCCCAGCATTTT.

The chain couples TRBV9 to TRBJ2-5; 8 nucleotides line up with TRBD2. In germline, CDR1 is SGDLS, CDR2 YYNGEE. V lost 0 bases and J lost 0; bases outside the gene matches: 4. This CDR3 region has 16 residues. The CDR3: CASSVALAGDQETQYF. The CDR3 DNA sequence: TGTGCCAGCAGCGTAGCTCTAGCGGGTGACCAAGAGACCCAGTACTTC.

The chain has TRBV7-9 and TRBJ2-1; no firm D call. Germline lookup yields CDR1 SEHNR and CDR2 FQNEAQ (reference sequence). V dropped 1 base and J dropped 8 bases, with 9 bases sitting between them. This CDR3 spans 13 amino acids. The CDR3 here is CASSLERAHEQFF. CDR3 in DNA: TGTGCCAGCAGCTTAGAACGGGCCCATGAGCAGTTCTTC. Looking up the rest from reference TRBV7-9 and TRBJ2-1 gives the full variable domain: DTGVSQNPRHKITKRGQNVTFRCDPISEHNRLYWYRQTLGQGPEFLTYFQNEAQLEKSRLLSDRFSAERPKGSFSTLEIQRTEQGDSAMYLCASSLERAHEQFFGPGTRLTVL.

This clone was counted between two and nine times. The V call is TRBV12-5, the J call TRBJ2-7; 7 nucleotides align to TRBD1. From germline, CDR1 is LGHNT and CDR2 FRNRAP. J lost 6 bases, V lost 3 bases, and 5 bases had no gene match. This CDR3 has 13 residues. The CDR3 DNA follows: TGTGCTAGTGGTTTAGAGGGGGCGTTCGAGCAGTACTTC. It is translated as CASGLEGAFEQYF.

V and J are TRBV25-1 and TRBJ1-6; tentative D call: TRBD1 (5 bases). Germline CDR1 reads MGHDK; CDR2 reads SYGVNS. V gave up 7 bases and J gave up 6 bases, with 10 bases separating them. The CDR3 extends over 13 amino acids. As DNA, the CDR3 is TGTGCCAGCAATGGTCAGGGTAATTCACCCCTCCACTTT. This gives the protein CASNGQGNSPLHF.

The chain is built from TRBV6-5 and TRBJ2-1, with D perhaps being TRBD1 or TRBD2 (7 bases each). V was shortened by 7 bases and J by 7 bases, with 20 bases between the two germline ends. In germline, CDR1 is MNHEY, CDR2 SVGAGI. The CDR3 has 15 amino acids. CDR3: CASTRGQGGTNEQFF. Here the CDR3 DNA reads TGTGCCAGCACCCGGGGGCAGGGGGGGACTAATGAGCAGTTCTTC.

The CDR3 bases are TGCGCCAGCAGCTCCTACAGGGATGAGGAGCAGTACTTC. Amino acids: CASSSYRDEEQYF. The genes are TRBV5-1 and TRBJ2-7; maybe TRBD1 (6 bases). Trimming pared 3 bases from V and 7 bases from J, leaving 14 bases between. Germline CDR1 SGHRS, CDR2 YFSETQ. The CDR3 totals 13 residues. The full variable domain, its missing parts supplied by reference TRBV5-1 and TRBJ2-7, is KAGVTQTPRYLIKTRGQQVTLSCSPISGHRSVSWYQQTPGQGLQFLFEYFSETQRNKGNFPGRFSGRQFSNSRSEMNVSTLELGDSALYLCASSSYRDEEQYFGPGTRLTVT.

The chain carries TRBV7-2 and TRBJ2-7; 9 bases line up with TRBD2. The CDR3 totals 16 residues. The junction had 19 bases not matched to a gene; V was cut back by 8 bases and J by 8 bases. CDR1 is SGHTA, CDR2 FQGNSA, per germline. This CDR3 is CASHTPQRGDLGKQYF. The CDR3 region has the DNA TGTGCCAGCCATACACCCCAGCGGGGGGATCTGGGGAAGCAGTACTTC. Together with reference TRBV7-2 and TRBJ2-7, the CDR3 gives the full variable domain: GAGVSQSPSNKVTEKGKDVELRCDPISGHTALYWYRQSLGQGLEFLIYFQGNSAPDKSGLPSDRFSAERTGGSVSTLTIQRTQQEDSAVYLCASHTPQRGDLGKQYFGPGTRLTVT.

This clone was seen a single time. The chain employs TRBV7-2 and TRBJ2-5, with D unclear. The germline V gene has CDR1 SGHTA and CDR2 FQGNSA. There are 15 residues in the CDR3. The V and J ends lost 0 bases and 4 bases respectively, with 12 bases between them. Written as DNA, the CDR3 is TGTGCCAGCAGCTTAGCGCTCGGTTCGGCAGAGACCCAGTACTTC. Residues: CASSLALGSAETQYF.

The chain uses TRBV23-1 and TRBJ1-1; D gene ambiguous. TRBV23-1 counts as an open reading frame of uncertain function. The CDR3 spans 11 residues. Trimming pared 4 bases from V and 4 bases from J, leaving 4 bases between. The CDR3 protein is CASSLGTEAFF. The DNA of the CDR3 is TGCGCCAGCAGTCTAGGCACTGAAGCTTTCTTT.

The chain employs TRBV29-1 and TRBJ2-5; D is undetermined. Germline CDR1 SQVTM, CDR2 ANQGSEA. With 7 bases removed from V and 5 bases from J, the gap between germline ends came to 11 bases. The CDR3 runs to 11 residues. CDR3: CSGRLGETQYF. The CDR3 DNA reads TGCAGCGGTAGGCTGGGGGAGACCCAGTACTTC.

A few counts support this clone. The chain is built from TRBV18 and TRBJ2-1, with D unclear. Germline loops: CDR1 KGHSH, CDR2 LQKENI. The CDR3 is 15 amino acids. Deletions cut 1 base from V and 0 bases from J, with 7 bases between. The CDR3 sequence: CASSPRLTSYNEQFF. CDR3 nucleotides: TGTGCCAGCTCACCACGGCTAACCTCCTACAATGAGCAGTTCTTC.

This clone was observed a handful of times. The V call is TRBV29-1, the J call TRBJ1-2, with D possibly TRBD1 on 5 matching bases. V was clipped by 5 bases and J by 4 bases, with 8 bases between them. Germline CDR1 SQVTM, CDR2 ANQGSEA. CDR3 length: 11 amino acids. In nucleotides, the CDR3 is TGCAGCGTTCCGGACACCTATGGCTACACCTTC. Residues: CSVPDTYGYTF. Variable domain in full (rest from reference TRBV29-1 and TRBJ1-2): SAVISQKPSRDICQRGTSLTIQCQVDSQVTMMFWYRQQPGQSLTLIATANQGSEATYESGFVIDKFPISRPNLTFSTLTVSNMSPEDSSIYLCSVPDTYGYTFGSGTRLTVV.

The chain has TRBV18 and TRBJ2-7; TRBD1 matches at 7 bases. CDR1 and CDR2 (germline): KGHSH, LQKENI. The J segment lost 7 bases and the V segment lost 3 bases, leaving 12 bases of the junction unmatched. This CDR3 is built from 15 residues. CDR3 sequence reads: CASSPTGQVLGEQYF. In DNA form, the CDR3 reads TGTGCCAGCTCACCCACTGGACAGGTGCTTGGGGAGCAGTACTTC.

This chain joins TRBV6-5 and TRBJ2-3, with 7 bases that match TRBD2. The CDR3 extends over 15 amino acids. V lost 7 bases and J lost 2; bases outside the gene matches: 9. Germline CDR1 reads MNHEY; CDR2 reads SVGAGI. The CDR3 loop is CASTSAGPDTDTQYF. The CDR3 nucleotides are TGTGCCAGCACCTCAGCGGGGCCAGACACAGATACGCAGTATTTT.